Listed here is a single T cell receptor beta chain. Its antigen has not been determined. No base quality values were provided; no much bigger clone lies one nucleotide off. The TCR beta CDR3 regions were amplified from the RNA transcripts. For the first round of RT-PCR on the TCR CDR3, the HTBI primer set was used together with the Qiagen OneStep RT-PCR kit. Libraries were constructed in a second round of multiplex PCR, after which size selection and purification were carried out. The libraries were sequenced on an Illumina HiSeq2000 using paired-end 100 bp reads. As for how the authors treated the data: SOAPnuke was used to process the raw data, removing reads that contained adapters or uncalled bases, had a mean Phred below 15, or lacked an exact match to the constant primer or identifier. High-quality paired reads were merged with COPE v1.2.5, and unique nucleotide sequences were defined as clonotypes. MiTCR v1.1 was used to align the clonotypes against IMGT TRBV, TRBD and TRBJ reference segments. Analysis was restricted to V-J combinations with a frequency above 0.0001, which covered roughly 99% of repertoires. A TCS score was defined as the ratio between F50 (clonal expansion) and ExV (chaos), using BLOSUM62-based TCRdist between CDR3 peptides within each V-J. Welch's t-statistics and random forest reduced fewer than 600 V-J features to some 14, which were used in a naive Bayes classifier (R e1071). Thyroid-blood repertoire similarity was quantified with the Morisita-Horn index. TCRdb trimmed public reads at Q25 via fastp, called clones via MiXCR and kept in-frame beta chains. Rows are combined by CDR3 protein, so each entry shows the most common genes and DNA. It is TCRdb's table, rather than the study itself, that gives the V and J calls and clone size. In this sample the table shows 480,000 or so distinct CDR3 sequences, 35% to 50% of which occur a single time. About two fifths of the sample belongs to the ten largest clones.

Any patient with an uncontrolled infection, another autoimmune disease, pregnancy or lactation was excluded. Diagnoses relied on clinical symptoms, serum thyroxine and TRAb, thyroid ultrasound and orbital computed tomography. Total RNA was extracted using Trizol reagent, and RNA quality was assessed on an Agilent 2100 Bioanalyzer. This sample stems from a study of T cells in Graves' hyperthyroidism and ophthalmopathy (dated by TCRdb to between 2017 and 2020). In the study overall: To identify TCR V-J signatures that set the groups apart, the researchers used a discovery cohort of about a hundred patients, made up of fewer than 50 with Graves' ophthalmopathy and 57 with stable Graves' hyperthyroidism. The 80 to 100 discovery patients were randomly divided into training and test sets at a 7:3 ratio. The paper describes TCR Vbeta CDR3 sequencing of 120 to 150 peripheral blood samples, made up of 43 ophthalmopathy patients, 70 to 75 hyperthyroidism patients and 17 progressor patients. Once sampling was done, hyperthyroidism patients were given methimazole at a starting dose of 30 mg daily, whereas ophthalmopathy patients were given high-dose intravenous methylprednisolone. The study also compared thyroid tissue and blood T-cell repertoires from five or six Graves' hyperthyroidism patients. Whether ophthalmopathy could be predicted prospectively was tested in an independent validation cohort made up of 18 hyperthyroidism patients plus 17 patients who later progressed to ophthalmopathy.

The germline V gene provides CDR1 ENHRY and CDR2 SYGVKD. The CDR3, from cysteine to phenylalanine, totals 15 residues. The DNA shown is the 45-base CDR3, in frame from base 1. Relative to germline, V is 9 bases shorter and J is 5 bases shorter, with 17 bases between their ends. The paper as a whole reports these results and caveats: No statistical method was used to fix the sample size in advance, and group allocation was not hidden from the investigators. Most expanded thyroid clonotypes (frequency above 0.001) were also detected in blood, suggesting blood repertoires may reflect thyroid immune responses. In validation, the model predicted progression to ophthalmopathy with approximately 71% sensitivity and approximately 72% specificity, a median of about six months before onset. A 13 V-J signature model separated ophthalmopathy from stable hyperthyroidism, with around 91% sensitivity and about 81% specificity in cross-validation and 80%/75% in testing.

The clonotype was recovered from an adult woman with Graves' disease, either hyperthyroidism or ophthalmopathy (not recorded which). The sample was peripheral blood or thyroid tissue (not recorded which). The chain is made from TRBV10-3 and TRBJ1-6; the D gene is not confidently resolved. The CDR3 region has the sequence CAISRASDHNSPLHF. The nucleotide sequence is given as TGTGCCATATCCCGGGCCTCCGACCATAATTCACCCCTCCACTTT.